This entry is about one T cell receptor beta chain. This CDR3 spans 13 amino acids. Trimming cost V 7 bases and J 5 bases, with 12 bases left between them. Germline loops: CDR1 MDHEN, CDR2 SYDVKM. The table came from immunoSEQ multiplex PCR; TCRdb's copy has only in-frame clones and leaves some out. The sample has over 400,000 clones; around 93% are singletons. This sample was included in a study of Ad26.COV2.S vaccination and SARS-CoV-2 variants. Treatment described: about 20 received Ad26.COV2.S at low or high dose, single or two shots; about 5 received placebo; per-sample allocation not given. Samples were taken on day 63 after the first vaccine or placebo injection.

Material: peripheral blood, obtained in a trial of Ad26.COV2.S vaccine versus placebo. The rearrangement joins TRBV28 to TRBJ1-5; tentatively, D is TRBD1 (5 bases). This clonotype was sampled from a person aged 18 to 59 who received the Ad26.COV2.S COVID-19 vaccine or a placebo. The CDR3 coding sequence is TGTGCCAGCAAAAAACAGGTGGATCAGCCCCAGCATTTT. Translating it yields CASKKQVDQPQHF.